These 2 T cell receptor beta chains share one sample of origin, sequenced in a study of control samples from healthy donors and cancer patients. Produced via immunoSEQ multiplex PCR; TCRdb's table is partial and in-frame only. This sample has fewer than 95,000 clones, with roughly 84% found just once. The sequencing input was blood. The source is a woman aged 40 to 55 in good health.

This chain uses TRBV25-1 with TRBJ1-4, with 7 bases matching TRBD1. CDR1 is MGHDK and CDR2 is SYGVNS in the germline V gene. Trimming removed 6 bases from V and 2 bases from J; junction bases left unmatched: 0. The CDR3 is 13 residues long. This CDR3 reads CASSRGTNEKLFF. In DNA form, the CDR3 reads TGTGCCAGCAGCAGGGGGACTAATGAAAAACTGTTTTTT.

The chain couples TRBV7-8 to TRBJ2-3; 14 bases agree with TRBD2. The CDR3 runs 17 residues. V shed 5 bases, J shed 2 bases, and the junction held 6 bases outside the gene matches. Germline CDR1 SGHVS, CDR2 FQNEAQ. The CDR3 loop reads CASSAGTSGGLTDTQYF. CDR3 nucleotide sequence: TGTGCCAGCAGCGCGGGGACTAGCGGGGGCCTCACAGATACGCAGTATTTT.